A single T cell receptor beta chain is shown here with its context. The sample is drawn from a study of blood T cell repertoires in COVID-19. In the study's own analysis: Amplification of reference gene primers provided the estimated nucleated cell counts. Some clones are missing from TCRdb's copy, which holds only in-frame ones; the method was immunoSEQ multiplex PCR. That table supplies the V and J calls and clone size; D and trimming were determined from the DNA. The data show 350,000 to 400,000 clones, approximately 93% seen once. Germline V gene sequence: CDR1 SNHLY, CDR2 FYNNEI. Trimming left V 4 bases short and J 0 bases short, with 10 bases between. The CDR3 runs to 15 residues.

The chain recombines TRBV2 with TRBJ1-5; no firm D call. Sequencing used PBMCs or T cells enriched from blood (not recorded which). The clonotype was recovered from a middle-aged woman who had been exposed to COVID-19. This chain's CDR3 is CASSGSGHSNQPQHF. The DNA of the CDR3 is TGTGCCAGCAGTGGCAGCGGGCATAGCAATCAGCCCCAGCATTTT.